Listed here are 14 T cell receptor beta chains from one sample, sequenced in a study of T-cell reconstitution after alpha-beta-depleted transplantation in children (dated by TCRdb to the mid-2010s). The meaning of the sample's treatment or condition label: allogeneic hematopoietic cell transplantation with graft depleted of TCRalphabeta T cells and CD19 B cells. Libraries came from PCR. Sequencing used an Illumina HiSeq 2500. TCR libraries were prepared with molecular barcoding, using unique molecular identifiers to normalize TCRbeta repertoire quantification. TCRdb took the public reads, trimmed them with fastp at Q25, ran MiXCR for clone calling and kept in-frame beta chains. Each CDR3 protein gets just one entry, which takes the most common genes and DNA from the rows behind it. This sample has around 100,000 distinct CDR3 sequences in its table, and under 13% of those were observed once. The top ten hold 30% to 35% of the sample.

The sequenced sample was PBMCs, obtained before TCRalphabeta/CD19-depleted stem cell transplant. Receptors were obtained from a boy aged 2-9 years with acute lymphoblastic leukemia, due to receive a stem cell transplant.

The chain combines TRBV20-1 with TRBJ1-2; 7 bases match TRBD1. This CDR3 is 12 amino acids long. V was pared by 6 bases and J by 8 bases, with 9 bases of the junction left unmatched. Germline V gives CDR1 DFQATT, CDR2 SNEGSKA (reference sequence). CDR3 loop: CSAPTQGYGYTF. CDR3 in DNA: TGCAGTGCCCCCACACAGGGGTACGGCTACACCTTC.

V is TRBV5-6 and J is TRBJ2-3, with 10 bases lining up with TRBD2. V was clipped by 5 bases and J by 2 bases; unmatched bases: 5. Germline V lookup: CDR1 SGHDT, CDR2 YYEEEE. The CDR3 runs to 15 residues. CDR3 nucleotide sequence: TGTGCCAGCAGTCTGGGACTAGCGTCCACAGATACGCAGTATTTT. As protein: CASSLGLASTDTQYF. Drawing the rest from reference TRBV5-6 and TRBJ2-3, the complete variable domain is DAGVTQSPTHLIKTRGQQVTLRCSPKSGHDTVSWYQQALGQGPQFIFQYYEEEERQRGNFPDRFSGHQFPNYSSELNVNALLLGDSALYLCASSLGLASTDTQYFGPGTRLTVL.

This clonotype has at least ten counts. The CDR3 region is CASSLGDREGEQYF. CDR3 coding DNA: TGTGCCAGCAGCTTAGGGGACAGGGAAGGCGAGCAGTACTTC. The V gene is TRBV7-2, the J gene TRBJ2-7; TRBD1 aligns across 9 bases. Germline V gene data show CDR1 as SGHTA and CDR2 as FQGNSA. This CDR3 spans 14 amino acids. The V segment lost 1 base and the J segment 6 bases; nucleotides outside the gene matches: 4.

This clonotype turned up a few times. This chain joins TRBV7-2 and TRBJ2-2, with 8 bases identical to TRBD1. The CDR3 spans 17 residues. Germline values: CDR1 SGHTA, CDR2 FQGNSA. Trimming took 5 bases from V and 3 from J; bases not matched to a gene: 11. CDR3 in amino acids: CASSTSPGQVDTGELFF. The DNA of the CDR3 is TGTGCCAGCAGCACATCCCCGGGACAGGTTGACACCGGGGAGCTGTTTTTT.

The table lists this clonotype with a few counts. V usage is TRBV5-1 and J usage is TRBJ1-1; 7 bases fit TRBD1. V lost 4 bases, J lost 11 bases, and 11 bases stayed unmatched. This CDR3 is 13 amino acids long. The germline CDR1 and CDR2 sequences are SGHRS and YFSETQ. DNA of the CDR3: TGCGCCAGCAGCGGCCCCCACAGGGGCGATGCTTTCTTT. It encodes CASSGPHRGDAFF. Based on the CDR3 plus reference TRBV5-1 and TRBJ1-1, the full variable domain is KAGVTQTPRYLIKTRGQQVTLSCSPISGHRSVSWYQQTPGQGLQFLFEYFSETQRNKGNFPGRFSGRQFSNSRSEMNVSTLELGDSALYLCASSGPHRGDAFFGQGTRLTVV.

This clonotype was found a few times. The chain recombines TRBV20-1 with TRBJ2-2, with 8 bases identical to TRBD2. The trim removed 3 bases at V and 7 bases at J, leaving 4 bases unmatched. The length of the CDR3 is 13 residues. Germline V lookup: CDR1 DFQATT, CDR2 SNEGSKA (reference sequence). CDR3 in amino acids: CSASGTSGGELFF. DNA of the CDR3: TGCAGTGCTAGCGGGACTAGTGGCGGGGAGCTGTTTTTT.

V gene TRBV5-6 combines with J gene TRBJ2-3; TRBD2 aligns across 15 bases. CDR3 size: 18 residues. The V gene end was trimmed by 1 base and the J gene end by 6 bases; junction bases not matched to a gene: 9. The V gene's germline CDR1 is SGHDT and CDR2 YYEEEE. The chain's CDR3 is CASSLRTSGRASGDTQYF. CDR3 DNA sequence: TGTGCCAGCAGCTTGAGGACTAGCGGGAGGGCTTCTGGGGATACGCAGTATTTT.

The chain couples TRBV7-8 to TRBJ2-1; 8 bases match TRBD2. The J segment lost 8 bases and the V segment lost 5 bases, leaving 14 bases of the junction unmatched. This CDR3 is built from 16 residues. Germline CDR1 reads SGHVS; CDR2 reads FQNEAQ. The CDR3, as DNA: TGTGCCAGCAGCGCATTCGGGGGGGCCGATCCGGATGAGCAGTTCTTC. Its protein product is CASSAFGGADPDEQFF.

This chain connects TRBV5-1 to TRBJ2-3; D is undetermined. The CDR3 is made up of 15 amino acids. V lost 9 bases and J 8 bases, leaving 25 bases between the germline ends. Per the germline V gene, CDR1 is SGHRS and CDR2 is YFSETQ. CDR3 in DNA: TGCGCCATGGGCCCCGAAACTCCAGACTGGGGTACGCAGTATTTT. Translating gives CAMGPETPDWGTQYF.

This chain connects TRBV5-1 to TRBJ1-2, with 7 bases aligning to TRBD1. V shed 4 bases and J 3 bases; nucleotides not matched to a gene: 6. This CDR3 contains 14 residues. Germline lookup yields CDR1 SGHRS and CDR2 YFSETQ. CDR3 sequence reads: CASSPGDRDYGYTF. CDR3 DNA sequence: TGCGCCAGCAGCCCCGGCGACAGGGACTATGGCTACACCTTC.

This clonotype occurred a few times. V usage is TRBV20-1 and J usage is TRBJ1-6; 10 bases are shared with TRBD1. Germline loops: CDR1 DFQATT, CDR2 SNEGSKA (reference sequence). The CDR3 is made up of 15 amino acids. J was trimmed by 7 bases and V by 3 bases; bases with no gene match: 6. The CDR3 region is CSASPPGQGNSPLHF. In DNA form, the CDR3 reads TGCAGTGCTAGTCCTCCGGGACAGGGGAATTCACCCCTCCACTTT.

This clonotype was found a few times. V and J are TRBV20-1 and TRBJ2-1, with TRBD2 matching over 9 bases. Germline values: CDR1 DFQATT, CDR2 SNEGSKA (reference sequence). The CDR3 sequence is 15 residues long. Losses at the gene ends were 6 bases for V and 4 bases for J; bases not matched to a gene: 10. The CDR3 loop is CSAFPIAGVYNEQFF. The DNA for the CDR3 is TGCAGTGCATTTCCTATAGCGGGGGTTTACAATGAGCAGTTCTTC.

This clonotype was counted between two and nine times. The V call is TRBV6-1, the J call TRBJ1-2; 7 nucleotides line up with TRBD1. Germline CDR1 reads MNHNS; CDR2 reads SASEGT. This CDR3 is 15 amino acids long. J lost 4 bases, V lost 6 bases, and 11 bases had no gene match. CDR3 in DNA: TGTGCCAGCAGCCCAGGGGGGGGGGCAGGCTATGGCTACACCTTC. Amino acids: CASSPGGGAGYGYTF.

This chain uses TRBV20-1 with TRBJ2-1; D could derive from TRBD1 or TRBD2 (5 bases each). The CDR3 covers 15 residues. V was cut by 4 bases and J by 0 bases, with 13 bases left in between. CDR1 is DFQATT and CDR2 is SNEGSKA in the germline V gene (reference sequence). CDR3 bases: TGCAGTGCTATGGGGACCACGAGCTCCTACAATGAGCAGTTCTTC. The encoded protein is CSAMGTTSSYNEQFF.